This entry lists 26 T cell receptor beta chains sequenced from one sample in a study of blood T cell repertoires in COVID-19. Some clones are missing from TCRdb's copy, which holds only in-frame ones; the method was immunoSEQ multiplex PCR. In the table there are 250,000 or so clones, about 91% of which are singletons. The sequencing sample was made of peripheral blood. The receptors here all came from a woman aged 40 to 49 who had recovered from COVID-19.

The chain combines TRBV19 with TRBJ1-6, with no clear D. The CDR3 runs to 12 residues. Germline lookup yields CDR1 LNHDA and CDR2 SQIVND (reference sequence). With 5 bases removed from V and 8 bases from J, the gap between germline ends came to 7 bases. This CDR3 is CASSYSDSPLHF. For the CDR3, the DNA is TGTGCCAGTAGTTATTCCGATTCACCCCTCCACTTT.

V and J are TRBV18 and TRBJ1-2, with 8 bases matching TRBD1. J lost 5 bases, V lost 1 base, and 15 bases had no gene match. This CDR3 region has 18 residues. Germline V lookup: CDR1 KGHSH, CDR2 LQKENI. CDR3 sequence reads: CASSPREWTGSFVYGYTF. The CDR3 DNA reads as TGTGCCAGCTCACCACGAGAATGGACAGGGTCCTTCGTTTATGGCTACACCTTC.

The CDR3 bases are TGTGCCAGCAGCGTAGGTCATCGGGGTGGCGGTGAAGCTTTCTTT. It translates to CASSVGHRGGGEAFF. The rearrangement uses TRBV9 and TRBJ1-1; D is undetermined. V was cut by 0 bases and J by 7 bases, with 16 bases left in between. This CDR3 has 15 residues. Germline V gene lookup returns CDR1 SGDLS and CDR2 YYNGEE.

The genes are TRBV6-5 and TRBJ1-6; no firm D call. The ends were cut back, 7 bases at V and 2 bases at J, with 9 bases in the middle. The germline V gene has CDR1 MNHEY and CDR2 SVGAGI. This CDR3 has 14 residues. CDR3 nucleotide sequence: TGTGCCAGCAAACGGGAGGCCTATAATTCACCCCTCCACTTT. This sequence encodes CASKREAYNSPLHF.

This clone was detected only once. The V and J genes are TRBV5-6 and TRBJ2-7, with a weak D call TRBD2 (6 bases). Trimming took off 2 bases at V and 7 bases at J, with 7 bases between the two ends. This CDR3 comprises 11 residues. The germline gives CDR1 SGHDT, CDR2 YYEEEE. In DNA form, the CDR3 reads TGTGCCAGCAGCTTCGGGGGAGAGCAGTACGTC. Residues: CASSFGGEQYV.

The sample holds one count of this clone. This rearrangement joins TRBV11-2 to TRBJ2-1, with TRBD2 identical over 11 bases. Germline values: CDR1 SGHAT, CDR2 FQNNGV. V gave up 5 bases and J gave up 4 bases; unmatched junction bases: 7. This CDR3 has 16 residues. The CDR3 sequence: CASSPAGTSGYNEQFF. Here the CDR3 DNA reads TGTGCCAGCAGCCCCGCGGGGACTAGCGGATACAATGAGCAGTTCTTC.

The chain uses TRBV5-5 and TRBJ1-3; D is possibly TRBD1 (5 bases). CDR1 and CDR2 from the germline V gene are SGHKS and YYEKEE (reference sequence). Trimming stripped 1 base from V and 0 bases from J, with 20 bases between. This CDR3 is 19 amino acids long. The CDR3 sequence: CASSLLVFRGLTSGNTIYF. As DNA, the CDR3 is TGTGCCAGCAGCTTGTTGGTTTTCCGGGGACTGACCTCTGGAAACACCATATATTTT.

This chain links TRBV30 with TRBJ1-1, with D possibly being TRBD1 (5 bases). Trimming took off 2 bases at V and 5 bases at J, with 12 bases between the two ends. The CDR3 sequence is 13 residues long. CDR1 is GTSNPN, CDR2 SVGIG, per germline (reference sequence). The CDR3 is CAWSRTWATEAFF. The CDR3 DNA reads TGTGCCTGGAGTAGGACATGGGCTACTGAAGCTTTCTTT.

The CDR3 DNA reads TGTGCCGGGGAGGGAGCGGGGCGTTTTCTTACGCAGTATTTT. This codes for CAGEGAGRFLTQYF. V gene TRBV30 combines with J gene TRBJ2-3, with 7 positions matching TRBD2. V was clipped by 8 bases and J by 8 bases; unmatched bases: 16. Germline V lookup: CDR1 GTSNPN, CDR2 SVGIG (reference sequence). This CDR3 comprises 14 residues. Combining the CDR3 with reference TRBV30 and TRBJ2-3 gives the whole variable domain SQTIHQWPATLVQPVGSPLSLECTVEGTSNPNLYWYRQAAGRGLQLLFYSVGIGQISSEVPQNLSASRPQDRQFILSSKKLLLSDSGFYLCAGEGAGRFLTQYFGPGTRLTVL.

V gene TRBV7-7 combines with J gene TRBJ2-5; 12 positions match TRBD2. The CDR3 contains 15 residues. Trimming at V came to 1 base and at J to 5 bases, leaving 2 bases not matched to a gene. The germline gives CDR1 SSHAT, CDR2 FNYEAQ (reference sequence). The CDR3: CASSLGTSGVETQYF. The CDR3 DNA sequence: TGTGCCAGCAGCTTAGGGACTAGCGGGGTGGAGACCCAGTACTTC. Drawing the rest from reference TRBV7-7 and TRBJ2-5, the complete variable domain is GAGVSQSPRYKVTKRGQDVTLRCDPISSHATLYWYQQALGQGPEFLTYFNYEAQPDKSGLPSDRFSAERPEGSISTLTIQRTEQRDSAMYRCASSLGTSGVETQYFGPGTRLLVL.

This chain links TRBV13 with TRBJ2-1; 7 bases agree with TRBD2. Trimming removed 6 bases from V and 1 base from J; junction bases left unmatched: 18. This CDR3 region has 19 residues. Germline V lookup: CDR1 PRHDT, CDR2 FYEKMQ (reference sequence). CDR3 protein: CASSSGLVGRWESYNEQFF. The DNA for the CDR3 is TGTGCCAGCAGTTCAGGACTAGTCGGCAGGTGGGAGTCCTACAATGAGCAGTTCTTC.

This chain links TRBV24-1 with TRBJ2-3, with D unresolved. CDR1 is KGHDR and CDR2 is SFDVKD in the germline V gene. V lost 4 bases, J lost 1 base, and 8 bases lay in between. The CDR3 has 14 amino acids. CDR3 sequence (DNA): TGTGCCACCAGTGACTCCTCCCGCACAGATACGCAGTATTTT. Translating gives CATSDSSRTDTQYF.

The rearrangement uses TRBV10-2 and TRBJ2-3, with 7 bases that match TRBD2. CDR1 is WSHSY and CDR2 is SAAADI in the germline V gene. This CDR3 is built from 13 residues. V was pared by 6 bases and J by 2 bases, with 2 bases of the junction left unmatched. The CDR3: CASSGRNTDTQYF. The CDR3 DNA is TGCGCCAGCAGCGGGAGGAACACAGATACGCAGTATTTT.

The V call is TRBV19, the J call TRBJ1-2, with D uncertain. This CDR3 region has 15 residues. Germline loops: CDR1 LNHDA, CDR2 SQIVND (reference sequence). Trimming took off 5 bases at V and 0 bases at J, with 13 bases between the two ends. In DNA, the CDR3 is TGTGCCAGTAGTTGGTTTTACAGAGCTAACTATGGCTACACCTTC. Its protein is CASSWFYRANYGYTF.

The gene calls are TRBV6-5 and TRBJ2-7; 7 nucleotides agree with TRBD2. The V gene's germline CDR1 is MNHEY and CDR2 SVGAGI. V trimming: 0 bases; J trimming: 3 bases; junction bases outside the gene matches: 5. The CDR3 extends over 15 amino acids. The CDR3: CASSYSLGGGYEQYF. CDR3 bases: TGTGCCAGCAGTTACTCGCTGGGCGGGGGCTACGAGCAGTACTTC.

This clone appeared once. The chain uses TRBV10-2 and TRBJ2-7; 10 bases agree with TRBD1. Germline CDR1 is WSHSY and CDR2 is SAAADI. Trimming at V came to 6 bases and at J to 1 base, leaving 6 bases not matched to a gene. CDR3 length equals 15 residues. CDR3: CASRAGTGVSYEQYV. CDR3 nucleotide sequence: TGCGCCAGCAGGGCCGGGACAGGGGTGTCCTACGAGCAGTACGTC.

This clone came up once. The chain carries TRBV11-1 and TRBJ1-5; D unresolved. Germline loops: CDR1 SGHAT, CDR2 FQDESV (reference sequence). Between the trimmed V and J ends, which lost 3 bases and 4 bases, there was a span of 7 bases. The CDR3 runs 13 residues. The DNA of the CDR3 is TGTGCCAGCAGCTTCGGACTGAATCAGCCCCAGCATTTT. Its translation: CASSFGLNQPQHF.

This clone was seen only a few times. The V and J genes are TRBV27 and TRBJ2-7; a weak D match, TRBD1 (5 bases). Per the germline V gene, CDR1 is MNHEY and CDR2 is SMNVEV (reference sequence). The germline V and J ends were trimmed by 6 bases and 3 bases, with 12 bases remaining between them. This CDR3 is 13 amino acids long. In DNA form, the CDR3 reads TGTGCCAGCAGCCCCCAGGGTCTCTACGAGCAGTACTTC. This codes for CASSPQGLYEQYF.

V is TRBV5-1 and J is TRBJ1-4, with no clear D. V was pared by 4 bases and J by 6 bases, with 10 bases between. The CDR3 totals 13 residues. Per germline, CDR1 SGHRS and CDR2 YFSETQ. As DNA, the CDR3 is TGCGCCAGCAGCACGAGACGGGATGAAAAACTGTTTTTT. It specifies CASSTRRDEKLFF.

This clone was counted between two and nine times. This chain's CDR3 is CASRMTGGVYGYTF. The CDR3 DNA sequence: TGTGCCAGTAGAATGACAGGGGGGGTCTATGGCTACACCTTC. The chain employs TRBV19 and TRBJ1-2; 9 bases are shared with TRBD1. The V gene's germline CDR1 is LNHDA and CDR2 SQIVND (reference sequence). Trimming removed 6 bases from V and 4 bases from J; junction bases left unmatched: 6. This CDR3 comprises 14 residues.

The chain employs TRBV6-5 and TRBJ2-2; 8 bases are shared with TRBD1. This CDR3 has 15 amino acids. V gave up 7 bases and J gave up 5 bases; unmatched junction bases: 9. Germline V lookup: CDR1 MNHEY, CDR2 SVGAGI. CDR3 nucleotides: TGTGCCAGCAAACGTACAGGGGGAAGGACCGGGGAGCTGTTTTTT. Its translation: CASKRTGGRTGELFF.

This chain connects TRBV11-2 to TRBJ2-7; TRBD2 agrees at 13 bases. Germline CDR1 SGHAT, CDR2 FQNNGV. CDR3 length: 15 amino acids. The ends lost 2 bases at V and 7 bases at J; junction bases unmatched: 5. This CDR3 is CASSLPGLAGKEQYF. The CDR3 nucleotides are TGTGCCAGCAGCTTACCGGGACTAGCGGGGAAGGAGCAGTACTTC.

This chain connects TRBV6-4 to TRBJ2-1, with D perhaps TRBD2 (6 bases). This CDR3 is built from 14 residues. Germline-derived CDR1 and CDR2 are MRHNA and SNTAGT. Trimming left V 0 bases short and J 6 bases short, with 9 bases between. This chain's CDR3 is CASSDSGGFNEQFF. The CDR3 DNA reads TGTGCCAGCAGTGACTCAGGAGGGTTCAATGAGCAGTTCTTC.

The chain couples TRBV2 to TRBJ2-2; 7 bases match TRBD2. The V and J ends lost 7 bases and 6 bases, in that order; junction bases with no gene match: 8. Germline-derived CDR1 and CDR2 are SNHLY and FYNNEI. The CDR3 sequence is 14 residues long. CDR3: CASMGGSLSGELFF. The CDR3 DNA is TGTGCCAGCATGGGCGGGAGTTTATCCGGGGAGCTGTTTTTT. Variable domain in full (rest from reference TRBV2 and TRBJ2-2): EPEVTQTPSHQVTQMGQEVILRCVPISNHLYFYWYRQILGQKVEFLVSFYNNEISEKSEIFDDQFSVERPDGSNFTLKIRSTKLEDSAMYFCASMGGSLSGELFFGEGSRLTVL.

This sequence joins TRBV11-3 and TRBJ1-4, with TRBD1 matching 10 bases. Losses at the gene ends were 3 bases for V and 8 bases for J; bases not matched to a gene: 3. The CDR3 loop spans 14 amino acids. Germline loops: CDR1 SGHNT, CDR2 YENEEA. The CDR3 reads CASSFGTGEEKLFF. CDR3 sequence (DNA): TGTGCCAGCAGCTTTGGGACAGGGGAGGAAAAACTGTTTTTT.

The chain is built from TRBV19 and TRBJ2-3; D not certain. Germline V gene sequence: CDR1 LNHDA, CDR2 SQIVND (reference sequence). CDR3 length: 13 amino acids. Deletions cut 11 bases from V and 0 bases from J, with 12 bases between. CDR3 loop: CAGALSSTDTQYF. The CDR3 DNA reads as TGTGCCGGAGCCCTATCTAGCACAGATACGCAGTATTTT.